The rows below give T cell receptor beta chains drawn from one sample of a study of technical replicates of blood from a handful of donors. Some clones are missing from TCRdb's copy, which holds only in-frame ones; the method was immunoSEQ multiplex PCR. Of about 82,000 clones listed, 90% to 95% are singletons. Sequencing input: T cells isolated from PBMCs. The receptors originated from a human donor in good health. CDR3s include the opening cysteine and the closing phenylalanine or tryptophan. The D gene is left open where the match is weak. Some rows have no size entry. The others give once, few or many, or a class for an expanded clone.

cdr3_nt | cdr3_aa | j_call | clone_size | d_call | v_call
TGTGCTGTAAGCGGGAGGACAGATACGCAGTATTTT | CAVSGRTDTQYF | TRBJ2-3 | . | TRBD2 | TRBV2
TGCGCCAGCAGCCAATTGAGGGAGACCCAGTACTTC | CASSQLRETQYF | TRBJ2-5 | . | . | TRBV4-1
TGTGCCAGCAGTCCTTTAGCGGGTAGCAATGAGCAGTTCTTC | CASSPLAGSNEQFF | TRBJ2-1 | . | TRBD2 | TRBV6-5
TGTGCCAGCAGAAACCGGGACAGGGGAATATTTAGCAATCAGCCCCAGCATTTT | CASRNRDRGIFSNQPQHF | TRBJ1-5 | . | TRBD1 | TRBV28
TGTGCCAGCAGCAGGGTAGCGGGAGGAACAGATACGCAGTATTTT | CASSRVAGGTDTQYF | TRBJ2-3 | . | TRBD2 | TRBV7-2
TGTGCCAGCAGCTATGTAGTGAACAGGGACGGCCAAGCTTTCTTT | CASSYVVNRDGQAFF | TRBJ1-1 | . | . | TRBV5-6
TGTGCCAGCAGCTTGGATCGCGGGAGGACAGATACGCAGTATTTT | CASSLDRGRTDTQYF | TRBJ2-3 | . | TRBD2 | TRBV5-4
TGTGCCAGCAGCTTATTAACGGGGGGTGAAGCTTTCTTT | CASSLLTGGEAFF | TRBJ1-1 | once | . | TRBV7-9
TGTGCCAGCAGCCCGGGACTAGCGGGATCCTACAATGAGCAGTTCTTC | CASSPGLAGSYNEQFF | TRBJ2-1 | . | TRBD2 | TRBV5-4
TGTGCCAGCAGGGGGGCAGCGGGAAGCACAGATACGCAGTATTTT | CASRGAAGSTDTQYF | TRBJ2-3 | . | . | TRBV6-6
TGTGCCAGCAGTTACTCGTTTACAGGGGCCGGGGAGCTGTTTTTT | CASSYSFTGAGELFF | TRBJ2-2 | . | TRBD1 | TRBV6-6
TGTGCCAGCAGCCAGCAGACAGACAACTATGGCTACACCTTC | CASSQQTDNYGYTF | TRBJ1-2 | . | . | TRBV6-6
TGTGCCAGCAGCTTAGCTAGCGGGGACTACAATGAGCAGTTCTTC | CASSLASGDYNEQFF | TRBJ2-1 | . | TRBD2 | TRBV7-9
TGTGCCAGTAGTGCGTCTAGCGGGAGTACTTACGAGCAGTACTTC | CASSASSGSTYEQYF | TRBJ2-7 | . | TRBD2 | TRBV19
TGTGCCAGCAGCCAGGGGTTAGCGGGAGTCGGCTACGAGCAGTACTTC | CASSQGLAGVGYEQYF | TRBJ2-7 | . | TRBD2 | TRBV4-2
TGTGCCAGCAGCGCATGGACTAGCGGGATCTACGAGCAGTACTTC | CASSAWTSGIYEQYF | TRBJ2-7 | . | TRBD2 | TRBV7-2
TGTGCTAGCAGCAGGGACAGGGCCGGCGAGCAGTACTTC | CASSRDRAGEQYF | TRBJ2-7 | . | TRBD1 | TRBV7-7
TGTGCCAGTACCTCCCCCGGGAGGGTCAATGAGCAGTTCTTC | CASTSPGRVNEQFF | TRBJ2-1 | . | TRBD2 | TRBV19
TGTGCCAGCAGCCGCGGGACAGGGACTCAAAAACTGTTTTTT | CASSRGTGTQKLFF | TRBJ1-4 | once | TRBD1 | TRBV6-5
TGTGCCAGCAGTTACTTTCTCTCGACGGGCGGGGAGCTGTTTTTT | CASSYFLSTGGELFF | TRBJ2-2 | . | . | TRBV6-5
TGCGCCAGCAGCCAGGCTTCGACAGGGTTCGGAAACACCATATATTTT | CASSQASTGFGNTIYF | TRBJ1-3 | once | TRBD1 | TRBV4-3
TGTGCCAGCAGCGTTACAGGGACCCCAGGCTCCTACGAGCAGTACTTC | CASSVTGTPGSYEQYF | TRBJ2-7 | . | . | TRBV9
TGTGCCAGTAGTATCTCGGAGCATCAGCCCCAGCATTTT | CASSISEHQPQHF | TRBJ1-5 | . | . | TRBV19
TGCGCCAGCAGCTTGGAGACTCCGAACTCCTACAATGAGCAGTTCTTC | CASSLETPNSYNEQFF | TRBJ2-1 | . | . | TRBV5-1
TGTGCCAGCAGTGACTCGGGGGGAGCCTACGAGCAGTACTTC | CASSDSGGAYEQYF | TRBJ2-7 | . | . | TRBV6-4
TGCGCCAGCAATGAAAGGGACAGGAGGGGTACCGGGGAGCTGTTTTTT | CASNERDRRGTGELFF | TRBJ2-2 | . | TRBD1 | TRBV10-2
TGTGCCAGCAGCATGGGACAATACACTGAAGCTTTCTTT | CASSMGQYTEAFF | TRBJ1-1 | . | . | TRBV7-3
TGTGCCAGCAGTTATGCCGGGACAGGGAACTACGAGCAGTACTTC | CASSYAGTGNYEQYF | TRBJ2-7 | . | TRBD1 | TRBV27
TGTGCCAGTGGGACTAGAGCCGATACGCAGTATTTT | CASGTRADTQYF | TRBJ2-3 | . | TRBD2 | TRBV2
TGTGCCAGCACCGGGACAGTGAACACTGAAGCTTTCTTT | CASTGTVNTEAFF | TRBJ1-1 | . | TRBD1 | TRBV11-3
TGTGCCAGCAGCGCGGGACTAGCATATTCCTACGAGCAGTACTTC | CASSAGLAYSYEQYF | TRBJ2-7 | . | TRBD2 | TRBV9
TGTGCCAGCAGCGCCGGGACAGGGGGTCTAGCCAAAAACATTCAGTACTTC | CASSAGTGGLAKNIQYF | TRBJ2-4 | . | TRBD1 | TRBV5-4
TGTGCCAGCAGTCCAGCGGGGGAGCAGTACTTC | CASSPAGEQYF | TRBJ2-7 | . | TRBD2 | TRBV7-2
TGTGCCAGCAGCCCCCCTAACTCCTACGAGCAGTACTTC | CASSPPNSYEQYF | TRBJ2-7 | . | . | TRBV13
TGTGCCAGCAGTCATCAGACAGCAAACACTGAAGCTTTCTTT | CASSHQTANTEAFF | TRBJ1-1 | once | . | TRBV28
TGTGCCAGCAGTATCACTAGCGTAGACACAGATACGCAGTATTTT | CASSITSVDTDTQYF | TRBJ2-3 | . | TRBD2 | TRBV27
TGTGCCAGCAGGGGGGACTCAGATACGCAGTATTTT | CASRGDSDTQYF | TRBJ2-3 | . | . | TRBV2
TGTGCCAGCAGTGAATACACGGGAGGGCCCTACAATGAGCAGTTCTTC | CASSEYTGGPYNEQFF | TRBJ2-1 | . | TRBD2 | TRBV25-1
TGTGCCAGCAGTGCCGGGATAAATGAGCAGTTCTTC | CASSAGINEQFF | TRBJ2-1 | . | . | TRBV27
TGTGCCAGCAGACCCCCAGGGGCGAAGAATGGCTACACCTTC | CASRPPGAKNGYTF | TRBJ1-2 | . | . | TRBV5-4
TGTGCCAGCAGCGTAAGTCCGATGAGGGAAAACACTGAAGCTTTCTTT | CASSVSPMRENTEAFF | TRBJ1-1 | . | . | TRBV9
TGTGCCAGTTCTGTAGCAGGGCCCTACGAGCAGTACTTC | CASSVAGPYEQYF | TRBJ2-7 | . | . | TRBV27
TGTGCCAGCAGCTTGGGTGGGACTGGGGGAACAGATACGCAGTATTTT | CASSLGGTGGTDTQYF | TRBJ2-3 | . | . | TRBV5-6
TGCGCCAGCAGCTTGGCCAGGGGGGAGAGAAACATTCAGTACTTC | CASSLARGERNIQYF | TRBJ2-4 | . | . | TRBV5-1
TGTGCCAGCAGCTTAGACGGACTAGCGGGGAGCACAGATACGCAGTATTTT | CASSLDGLAGSTDTQYF | TRBJ2-3 | . | TRBD2 | TRBV7-9
TGTGCCAGCAGTGAAGATATGGGGGCCAACGTCCTGACTTTC | CASSEDMGANVLTF | TRBJ2-6 | once | . | TRBV6-1
TGTGCCAGCAAGAAGGGGAAACTGTTTTTT | CASKKGKLFF | TRBJ1-4 | . | . | TRBV28
TGTGCCTGGACCGATGACGTGGAGCAGACCCAGTACTTC | CAWTDDVEQTQYF | TRBJ2-5 | . | . | TRBV30
TGTGCCAGCAGCTTAGCGGGACAGCTGAACACTGAAGCTTTCTTT | CASSLAGQLNTEAFF | TRBJ1-1 | . | TRBD1 | TRBV11-2
TGTGCCAGCACCTACCTGTGGGAGGGCCGTAATGAGCAGTTCTTC | CASTYLWEGRNEQFF | TRBJ2-1 | . | TRBD2 | TRBV6-1
TGTGCCTGGAGTGAGCCTAGCGGGAGGTTGCATGAGCAGTTCTTC | CAWSEPSGRLHEQFF | TRBJ2-1 | once | TRBD2 | TRBV30
TGCGCCAGCAGCTTGGGACTAGCGGGAGGTAGCACAGATACGCAGTATTTT | CASSLGLAGGSTDTQYF | TRBJ2-3 | . | TRBD2 | TRBV5-1
TGTGCCAGCCATACTAGCGGTCACAATGAGCAGTTCTTC | CASHTSGHNEQFF | TRBJ2-1 | . | TRBD2 | TRBV6-6
TGCAGCGTAGGGACAGCGGACAATGAGCAGTTCTTC | CSVGTADNEQFF | TRBJ2-1 | . | TRBD1 | TRBV29-1
TGTGCCAGCAGTCTGAGTGGCTACACCTTC | CASSLSGYTF | TRBJ1-2 | once | . | TRBV2
TGTGCCAGCACCAAGATCGGGGGAGGAGAGCAGTACTTC | CASTKIGGGEQYF | TRBJ2-7 | . | . | TRBV21-1
TGTGCCATCAGCCCACTAGCCAGCGAGCAGTACTTC | CAISPLASEQYF | TRBJ2-7 | . | . | TRBV10-3
TGTGCCAGCAGCTCCCGACAGGGAGACACTGAAGCTTTCTTT | CASSSRQGDTEAFF | TRBJ1-1 | . | TRBD1 | TRBV7-6